These 19 T cell receptor beta chains were all obtained from the same sample, sequenced in a study of identical twins. MiXCR, applied by TCRdb to the 5' RACE reads, yields one record per CDR3 protein. The profile covers nearly 250,000 distinct CDR3 sequences, with 7% appearing a single time and approximately 3.6% taken by the ten largest. The same data also went into a second study, on yellow fever vaccine responses in identical twins.

Sequencing was done on a sample of memory (CD45RO+) T cells sorted from blood. Receptors were obtained from a woman aged 18-30 years in good health.

This clonotype was seen only a few times. The CDR3 DNA follows: TGTGCCAGCAGCGTGCTGCGGGAGCCCTCCTACAATGAGCAGTTCTTC. It encodes CASSVLREPSYNEQFF. The chain has TRBV9 and TRBJ2-1, with 7 bases fitting TRBD2. The ends lost 2 bases at V and 0 bases at J; junction bases unmatched: 5. The CDR3 totals 16 residues. Germline V gene sequence: CDR1 SGDLS, CDR2 YYNGEE.

V and J are TRBV11-3 and TRBJ2-1; D is ambiguous. This CDR3 spans 14 amino acids. V lost 5 bases, J lost 6 bases, and 14 bases lay in between. Germline CDR1 is SGHNT and CDR2 is YENEEA. The CDR3 DNA follows: TGTGCCAGCAGCCTACCGGTAGGGTTCAATGAGCAGTTCTTC. It encodes CASSLPVGFNEQFF.

This clonotype appeared many times. J is TRBJ1-5 and V is TRBV5-5; 9 bases map to TRBD1. The germline CDR1 and CDR2 sequences are SGHKS and YYEKEE (reference sequence). J was trimmed by 6 bases and V by 4 bases; bases with no gene match: 5. This CDR3 contains 14 residues. CDR3 sequence (DNA): TGTGCCAGCAGCCCGGACAGGGGCAGTCAGCCCCAGCATTTT. Its protein product is CASSPDRGSQPQHF.

There are a few counts of this clonotype. J is TRBJ2-7 and V is TRBV11-3; TRBD1 might be the D (5 bases). V dropped 2 bases and J dropped 1 base, with 9 bases sitting between them. This CDR3 spans 14 amino acids. Germline assignment: CDR1 SGHNT and CDR2 YENEEA. In nucleotides, the CDR3 is TGTGCCAGCAGCTTACGACAGACTTCCTACGAGCAGTACGTC. Encoded protein: CASSLRQTSYEQYV.

This clonotype was found many times. This CDR3 reads CSAREARGNYNEQFF. CDR3 nucleotide sequence: TGCAGTGCTAGAGAGGCCCGGGGGAACTACAATGAGCAGTTCTTC. This chain links TRBV20-1 with TRBJ2-1, with D perhaps TRBD2 (6 bases). Trimming pared 0 bases from V and 3 bases from J, leaving 12 bases between. The CDR3 runs 15 residues. CDR1 and CDR2 (germline): DFQATT, SNEGSKA (reference sequence).

This clonotype was seen a handful of times. The V call is TRBV5-6, the J call TRBJ2-7; the match to TRBD1 covers 7 bases. The junction had 12 bases not matched to a gene; V was cut back by 6 bases and J by 0 bases. There are 16 residues in the CDR3. Germline V lookup: CDR1 SGHDT, CDR2 YYEEEE. CDR3 bases: TGTGCCAGCACCCCAAAGGGGGCAGGGAGCTCCTACGAGCAGTACGTC. Translating gives CASTPKGAGSSYEQYV.

This clonotype has a handful of counts. The chain joins TRBV28 to TRBJ2-6; D may correspond to TRBD1 or TRBD2 (5 bases each). Germline V lookup: CDR1 MDHEN, CDR2 SYDVKM. Deletions cut 7 bases from V and 1 base from J, with 14 bases between. The CDR3 totals 16 residues. CDR3 protein: CASMTEGRSGANVLTF. CDR3 DNA sequence: TGTGCCAGCATGACAGAGGGCAGGTCTGGGGCCAACGTCCTGACTTTC.

This clonotype came up a few times. In DNA form, the CDR3 reads TGTGCCAGCAGTTGGGGGTTGAACACTGAAGCTTTCTTT. Amino acids: CASSWGLNTEAFF. This chain connects TRBV27 to TRBJ1-1; a possible D gene is TRBD1 (5 bases). V was pared by 4 bases and J by 0 bases, with 6 bases between. The V gene's germline CDR1 is MNHEY and CDR2 SMNVEV (reference sequence). The CDR3 covers 13 residues.

The chain couples TRBV5-1 to TRBJ2-1, with TRBD2 matching over 9 bases. The CDR3 contains 16 residues. Trimming removed 3 bases from V and 8 bases from J; junction bases left unmatched: 12. Germline V gene sequence: CDR1 SGHRS, CDR2 YFSETQ. CDR3 in DNA: TGCGCCAGCAGCTCCCTGGTTAGCGGGAGATCTGATGAGCAGTTCTTC. Translating it yields CASSSLVSGRSDEQFF. Combining the CDR3 with reference TRBV5-1 and TRBJ2-1 gives the whole variable domain KAGVTQTPRYLIKTRGQQVTLSCSPISGHRSVSWYQQTPGQGLQFLFEYFSETQRNKGNFPGRFSGRQFSNSRSEMNVSTLELGDSALYLCASSSLVSGRSDEQFFGPGTRLTVL.

Only a few counts were recorded for this clonotype. V gene TRBV28 combines with J gene TRBJ1-6; D is perhaps TRBD1 (5 bases). This CDR3 spans 15 amino acids. Looked up from germline, CDR1 is MDHEN and CDR2 is SYDVKM. V gave up 6 bases and J gave up 4 bases, with 13 bases separating them. CDR3 region: CASRAPGGYNSPLHF. Written as DNA, the CDR3 is TGTGCCAGCAGAGCCCCGGGGGGTTATAATTCACCCCTCCACTTT.

This clonotype was seen many times. V and J are TRBV5-5 and TRBJ2-5, with D perhaps matching TRBD2 (5 bases). The CDR3 is 14 amino acids. CDR1 and CDR2 from the germline V gene are SGHKS and YYEKEE (reference sequence). The V end lost 0 bases, the J end lost 0 bases, and 6 bases lay between the germline ends. CDR3 sequence: CASSLGGYQETQYF. CDR3 DNA sequence: TGTGCCAGCAGCTTGGGAGGGTACCAAGAGACCCAGTACTTC.

The rearrangement links TRBV15 to TRBJ2-7, with 7 bases matching TRBD2. The length of the CDR3 is 13 residues. CDR1 LNHNV and CDR2 YYDKDF come from the germline V gene (reference sequence). CDR3 loop: CATSGDGYYEQYV. The CDR3 nucleotides read TGCGCCACCAGCGGGGACGGATACTACGAGCAGTACGTC.

This clonotype has a count of ten or more. This chain joins TRBV4-1 and TRBJ2-7; the match to TRBD1 covers 7 bases. This CDR3 contains 14 residues. Germline CDR1 MGHRA, CDR2 YSYEKL. V lost 6 bases to trimming and J lost 0 bases; unmatched junction nucleotides: 5. CDR3 sequence reads: CASRSTGVSYEQYF. The CDR3 bases are TGCGCCAGCAGATCAACAGGGGTCTCCTACGAGCAGTACTTC.

V is TRBV20-1 and J is TRBJ2-1; TRBD2 agrees at 9 bases. V was clipped by 0 bases and J by 0 bases; unmatched bases: 6. The CDR3 extends over 17 amino acids. The germline gives CDR1 DFQATT, CDR2 SNEGSKA (reference sequence). CDR3 bases: TGCAGTGCTAGAGATGGTAGCGGGAGCCGCTCCTACAATGAGCAGTTCTTC. Amino acids: CSARDGSGSRSYNEQFF.

The chain has TRBV20-1 and TRBJ1-5; TRBD1 matches 12 bases. The CDR3 extends over 16 amino acids. Germline V gene data show CDR1 as DFQATT and CDR2 as SNEGSKA (reference sequence). With 2 bases clipped from V and 3 bases from J, the junction kept 5 bases outside the gene matches. In nucleotides, the CDR3 is TGCAGTGCTAGACCCGGGACAGGGGGCTCCAATCAGCCCCAGCATTTT. As protein: CSARPGTGGSNQPQHF.

This clonotype was counted many times. The CDR3 coding sequence is TGTGCCAGCAAGCAGGACTCTCAAGGGAACATTCAGTACTTC. Protein product: CASKQDSQGNIQYF. The rearrangement links TRBV2 to TRBJ2-4, with D perhaps TRBD2 (5 bases). V gave up 7 bases and J gave up 7 bases, with 17 bases separating them. The CDR3 loop spans 14 amino acids. Germline assignment: CDR1 SNHLY and CDR2 FYNNEI.

Many counts were recorded for this clonotype. The J gene is TRBJ1-6, the V gene TRBV3-1; 9 bases map to TRBD1. The J segment lost 5 bases and the V segment lost 4 bases, leaving 3 bases of the junction unmatched. The CDR3 runs 15 residues. Germline CDR1 LGHDT, CDR2 YNNKEL (reference sequence). The CDR3 coding sequence is TGTGCCAGCAGCCCGACAGGGGGAAATAATTCACCCCTCCACTTT. Encoded protein: CASSPTGGNNSPLHF.

The sample holds many counts of this clonotype. Written as DNA, the CDR3 is TGTGCCAGCAGTACAGGGTCTGCTGGCGAGCAGTACGTC. It codes for CASSTGSAGEQYV. The chain couples TRBV25-1 to TRBJ2-7; D may be TRBD1 (6 bases). The CDR3 totals 13 residues. V shed 5 bases and J shed 6 bases, with 14 bases lying between them. Per germline, CDR1 MGHDK and CDR2 SYGVNS.

This clonotype was recorded many times. V is TRBV2 and J is TRBJ2-1; no definite D call. The ends were cut back, 5 bases at V and 7 bases at J, with 18 bases in the middle. The length of the CDR3 is 15 residues. The V gene's germline CDR1 is SNHLY and CDR2 FYNNEI. The CDR3 is CASSRDATIGNEQFF. Here the CDR3 DNA reads TGTGCCAGCAGTCGAGACGCAACCATTGGGAATGAGCAGTTCTTC.